This entry lists 11 T cell receptor beta chains sequenced from one sample in a study of T cell repertoires in cytomegalovirus infection. TCRdb independently ran MiXCR on the reads; one entry per CDR3 protein. The table records 450,000 to 600,000 distinct CDR3 sequences, 40% to 50% of them present only once. What these receptors recognize is not known. The material was cultured PBMCs, obtained from culture after CMV antigen stimulation. The origin of the receptors is a human donor in good health (CMV status not recorded). Some clones in this sample may be carry-over from other donors' samples.

This clonotype was observed a handful of times. This chain links TRBV20-1 with TRBJ1-1; D unclear. Per germline, CDR1 DFQATT and CDR2 SNEGSKA (reference sequence). Trimming stripped 2 bases from V and 7 bases from J, with 11 bases between. The CDR3 runs to 12 residues. CDR3 sequence (DNA): TGCAGTGCTAGATACCGAAGCGGTGAAGCTTTCTTT. Translating it yields CSARYRSGEAFF.

Ten or more counts support this clonotype. The CDR3 nucleotides read TGTGCCAGCAGCTTATTGGCGGGTAGAGACTATGGCTACACCTTC. Amino acid sequence: CASSLLAGRDYGYTF. The chain is built from TRBV7-2 and TRBJ1-2, with D unresolved. Between the trimmed V and J ends, which lost 2 bases and 3 bases, there was a span of 13 bases. The CDR3 is 15 amino acids. Per the germline V gene, CDR1 is SGHTA and CDR2 is FQGNSA. Looking up the rest from reference TRBV7-2 and TRBJ1-2 gives the full variable domain: GAGVSQSPSNKVTEKGKDVELRCDPISGHTALYWYRQSLGQGLEFLIYFQGNSAPDKSGLPSDRFSAERTGGSVSTLTIQRTQQEDSAVYLCASSLLAGRDYGYTFGSGTRLTVV.

The chain employs TRBV29-1 and TRBJ2-7; 8 positions agree with TRBD1. The CDR3 covers 13 residues. Germline V lookup: CDR1 SQVTM, CDR2 ANQGSEA. The ends lost 6 bases at V and 2 bases at J; junction bases unmatched: 6. CDR3 coding DNA: TGCAGCGTCATAGGGACAGGTCCCTACGAGCAGTACTTC. Protein sequence: CSVIGTGPYEQYF.

The chain has TRBV11-2 and TRBJ2-3, with D possibly TRBD2 on 5 matching bases. V lost 5 bases, J lost 1 base, and 16 bases lay in between. The length of the CDR3 is 16 residues. Germline CDR1 is SGHAT and CDR2 is FQNNGV. The CDR3 protein is CASSLSGGSGTDTQYF. CDR3 in DNA: TGTGCCAGCAGCCTATCGGGCGGGTCTGGCACAGATACGCAGTATTTT.

This clonotype was counted at least ten times. The chain is built from TRBV7-2 and TRBJ2-6; 14 nucleotides match TRBD2. This CDR3 comprises 20 residues. The ends lost 5 bases at V and 0 bases at J; junction bases unmatched: 9. Germline assignment: CDR1 SGHTA and CDR2 FQGNSA. CDR3 DNA sequence: TGTGCCAGCAGCCTAGGACTAGCGGGAGGCCCTGGCTCTGGGGCCAACGTCCTGACTTTC. Its protein is CASSLGLAGGPGSGANVLTF.

This clonotype was seen more than once but under ten times. CDR3 loop: CASSQAASGITDTQYF. The CDR3 bases are TGCGCCAGCAGCCAAGCTGCCAGCGGGATCACAGATACGCAGTATTTT. This sequence joins TRBV4-1 and TRBJ2-3; 7 bases align to TRBD2. CDR3 length: 16 residues. The germline V gene encodes CDR1 MGHRA and CDR2 YSYEKL. V lost 1 base to trimming and J lost 2 bases; unmatched junction nucleotides: 6.

J is TRBJ2-7 and V is TRBV6-2 or TRBV6-3; 9 bases fit TRBD2. Germline V gives CDR1 MNHEY, CDR2 SVGEGT. J gave up 3 bases and V 4 bases, and 4 bases lay outside the gene matches. This CDR3 has 14 residues. The CDR3 nucleotides are TGTGCCAGCAGTTTTAGCGGGGGATTCTACGAGCAGTACTTC. Its protein product is CASSFSGGFYEQYF.

The rearrangement links TRBV12-3 or TRBV12-4 to TRBJ1-4; D uncertain. The CDR3 runs 12 residues. V gave up 6 bases and J gave up 10 bases, with 12 bases separating them. The CDR3 bases are TGTGCCAGCAGCCCTGGACGTGGAAAACTGTTTTTT. The encoded protein is CASSPGRGKLFF.

The chain recombines TRBV2 with TRBJ2-7; tentatively, D is TRBD2 (5 bases). The CDR3 has 13 residues. V was clipped by 3 bases and J by 0 bases, with 6 bases between them. Germline V gene lookup returns CDR1 SNHLY and CDR2 FYNNEI. CDR3 sequence reads: CASSERVSYEQYF. CDR3 coding DNA: TGTGCCAGCAGTGAGCGGGTCTCCTACGAGCAGTACTTC.

This clonotype came up a few times. The J gene is TRBJ2-3, the V gene TRBV7-2; D is ambiguous. Trimming removed 5 bases from V and 7 bases from J, with 10 bases in between. CDR1 SGHTA and CDR2 FQGNSA come from the germline V gene. The CDR3 consists of 12 residues. The chain's CDR3 is CASSRTGNTQYF. For the CDR3, the DNA is TGTGCCAGCAGCCGGACCGGAAATACGCAGTATTTT.

This clonotype appeared a few times. The rearrangement joins TRBV6-2 or TRBV6-3 to TRBJ2-3, with D hard to call. Germline-derived CDR1 and CDR2 are MNHEY and SVGEGT. Deletions cut 2 bases from V and 8 bases from J, with 11 bases between. The CDR3 extends over 13 amino acids. The CDR3 coding sequence is TGTGCCAGCAGTTACAACGAAGAAACTACGCAGTATTTT. It yields the protein CASSYNEETTQYF.